The clone carrying this T cell receptor beta chain was recorded a few times. What it binds is not known. PCR amplification relied on 60 Vbeta primers (plus 13 Jbeta primers). Sequenced by immunoSEQ multiplex PCR; TCRdb stores in-frame clones only, minus some. The data contain 210,000 or so clones, around 80% of them seen just once; the ten biggest clones take up around 0.44%. The data derive from a study of cytomegalovirus exposure and HLA in healthy donors. Study summary: Within an early data release were approximately 85 million unique TCRs drawn from HLA-typed donors. General study findings and limits: The authors listed approximately 150 TCR beta chains as cytomegalovirus-associated. It was likely that a cluster of highly shared sequence variants was a sequencing artifact.

Donors likely had unrecorded immune exposures despite being nominally healthy when sampled. Sequencing was done on a sample of PBMCs. This sequence originates from a boy aged 5 to 17 in good health and CMV-seronegative.

CDR3 bases: TGTGCCATCTTAGGAGATATCTCCTACAATGAGCAGTTCTTC. This translates into CAILGDISYNEQFF. V gene TRBV2 combines with J gene TRBJ2-1; D is uncertain. The V gene's germline CDR1 is SNHLY and CDR2 FYNNEI. This CDR3 region has 14 residues. V dropped 10 bases and J dropped 0 bases, with 13 bases sitting between them.